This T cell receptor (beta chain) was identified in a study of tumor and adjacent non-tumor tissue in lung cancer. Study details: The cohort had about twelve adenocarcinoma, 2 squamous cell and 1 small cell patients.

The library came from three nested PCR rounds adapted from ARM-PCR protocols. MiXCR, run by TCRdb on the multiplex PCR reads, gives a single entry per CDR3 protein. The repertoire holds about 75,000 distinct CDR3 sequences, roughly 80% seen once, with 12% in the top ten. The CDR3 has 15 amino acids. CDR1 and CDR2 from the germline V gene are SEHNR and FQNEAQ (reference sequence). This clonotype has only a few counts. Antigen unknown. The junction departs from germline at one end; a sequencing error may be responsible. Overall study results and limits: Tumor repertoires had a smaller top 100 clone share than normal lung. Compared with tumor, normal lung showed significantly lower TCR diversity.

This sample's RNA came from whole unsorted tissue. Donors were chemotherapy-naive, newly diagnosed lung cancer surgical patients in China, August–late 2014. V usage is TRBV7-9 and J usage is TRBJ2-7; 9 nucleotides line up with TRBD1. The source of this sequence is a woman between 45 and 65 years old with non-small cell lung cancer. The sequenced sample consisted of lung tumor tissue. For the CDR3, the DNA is TGTACCAGTAGCCTGACCGGGACAGGGAGCCACGAGCAGTACTTC. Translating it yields CTSSLTGTGSHEQYF.